The T cell receptor beta chain described here comes from a study of cytomegalovirus exposure and HLA in healthy donors (dated by TCRdb to the late 2010s). Concerning the study at large: An earlier analysis of around 600 of the donors reported about 250 Gb of sequence data and roughly 110 million unique TCR beta sequences from 150 million to 200 million T cells. An earlier analysis of several hundred of the donors used high-throughput TCR beta sequencing to judge whether each TCR beta V gene segment behaved as functional or pseudogenic. The study used immunosequencing to profile the T cell repertoires of under 700 subjects and linked those repertoires to cytomegalovirus serostatus. In the later analysis, no new phenotypic data were used to find candidate immune exposures; instead, reliance was placed on TCR beta sequences and their occurrence across donors. Among some 400 genotyped donors of the cohort, an average of around 240,000 unique TCR beta nucleotide sequences were sequenced per donor, around 20% of them non-productive. A later analysis re-analyzed previously published TCR beta repertoires from about 730 donors and added high-resolution HLA genotyping to study TCR occurrence patterns. Both class I and class II loci were covered by HLA typing, at four-digit resolution. A later genetic analysis took genome-wide SNP genotypes for about 65% of the 666 donors and used that subset as a discovery cohort. The number of typed donors differed by locus: roughly 629-640 for A, B, C, DRB1 and DQB1; some 540 for DQA1; 606 for DPA1; and about 450 for DPB1. High-throughput TCR immunosequencing, statistical association of individual TCRs with disease status, and machine learning were combined to predict cytomegalovirus infection status. The genetic ancestry cluster associated with self-reported Caucasian donors included about 84% of the roughly 400 genotyped donors. Every repertoire in the discovery cohort had been generated on one and the same sequencing platform. Donor age, sex, ethnicity and CMV serostatus were collected together with the repertoire data. A handful of DR-DQ haplotypes were handled as single units for association and clustering because linkage in the cohort was strong. An early release that covered some 630 HLA-typed donors contained 250 to 350 gigabases of sequencing data and tens of millions of unique TCR sequences. A separate validation cohort of approximately 130 different subjects was used in addition to the roughly 640-subject first cohort. The study aimed to test whether cataloging public T cell receptors could reveal signatures of past pathogen exposure.

About this clone itself: Its cognate antigen has yet to be identified. One base away there is no much larger clone; base qualities are not given.

Library preparation was by the immunoSEQ multiplex PCR assay. The multiplex PCR relied on a mix of 60 forward primers for TCR Vbeta segments and 13 reverse primers for TCR Jbeta segments. A multiplex PCR assay on genomic DNA amplified the CDR3 region of rearranged TCR beta genes. The amplified TCR beta libraries were sequenced on the Illumina HiSeq System as 87-base-pair reads. Processing in the source paper ran as follows. A later analysis counted about 80 million unique TCR beta chains across the roughly 700 repertoires, and 10 million to 12 million of these chains were shared by at least two donors. Raw reads were error-corrected and collapsed into unique sequences by a nearest-neighbor algorithm in which closely related sequences were merged to remove PCR and sequencing errors. V, D and J gene segments were assigned by aligning CDR3 sequences to IMGT reference sequences. For a sequence to be retained, at least a six-nucleotide match to both a V gene segment and a J gene segment was required. A rearrangement counted as productive if the CDR3 had no stop codons and remained in frame with V and J, and every other rearrangement counted as non-productive. CDR3 was defined according to IMGT convention as the region running from the second conserved V-encoded cysteine to the conserved J-encoded phenylalanine. The earlier analysis of 500 to 750 of the donors excluded any sequence lacking an unambiguous match to a single V gene segment. In an earlier analysis of several hundred of the donors, a V segment was called functional when productive rearrangements were above 56.7%, and segregating when the standard deviation between donors exceeded 5%. To diagnose cytomegalovirus status from the catalog of TCR beta chain sequences, a statistical classification framework was built. In a later analysis, TCR nucleotide sequences were compared against IMGT/GENE-DB human TR gene sequences so that V and J genes could be assigned. Using the TCRdist pipeline, a later analysis assigned CDR3 sequences along with most-parsimonious VDJ recombination scenarios. A later analysis defined each TCR beta chain by its CDR3 amino acid sequence plus V-gene family, and excluded reads lacking a unique V-gene family. As a way to deal with suspected cross-contamination and a sequencing artifact, a later analysis dropped nearly 600 nucleotide sequences that were highly shared and had low generation probability. For each public chain, a later analysis derived a clonal expansion index from normalized ranks of inferred template counts within each repertoire. In a later analysis, generation probabilities were computed with a VDJ recombination model fitted to out-of-frame rearrangements, and the resulting probabilities were checked against IGoR. A later analysis scored TCR-TCR, TCR-HLA and TCR-CMV co-occurrence with hypergeometric tests, applying a repertoire-size bias correction to TCR pairs. A later analysis estimated false discovery rates by permuting HLA or CMV assignments 20 times. In a later analysis, co-occurring TCRs were grouped using DBSCAN, with TCRdist sequence similarity added in when clustering inside HLA-allele-positive subsets. Repertoires with fewer than 30,000 or more than 120,000 public chains, plus five repertoires with anomalous nucleotide sharing, were excluded from co-occurrence clustering. The immuneACCESS repertoire file appears here via TCRdb, limited to in-frame rearrangements. These files lack a portion of the clones; in checked studies, under half of the deficit traces to unresolved V genes, and the cause of the others is not known. V and J calls plus clone size are reproduced from that table; the DNA served to infer D and trimming. This sample is represented by about 190,000 clones; 75% to 85% of them were singletons. Roughly 0.75% of the sample goes to the ten largest clones.

The CDR3 covers 15 residues, taking in both the cysteine and the phenylalanine. The only DNA kept is the CDR3, 45 bases in frame from the first base. The germline V gene encodes CDR1 MNHEY and CDR2 SMNVEV (reference sequence). V sheds 4 bases and J sheds 5 bases, leaving 18 bases between their ends. Study-level results and caveats: In vitro tests confirmed that a few of the cytomegalovirus-associated TCR beta chains recognize cytomegalovirus antigens. The presence/absence analyses assumed that sequencing depth was roughly uniform across donors, and that assumption may not be true. A later analysis found that HLA-associated TCR beta chains were more clonally expanded and had lower generation probabilities than equally common non-associated chains. For the cohort, immune exposure information was limited to CMV serostatus. The authors suggested that the approach could potentially be extended to other disease states and immunological phenotypes. In a later analysis, TCR association rates were found to vary across HLA loci, with the most associated TCRs seen for DRB1 alleles and the fewest for HLA-C alleles. When HLA alleles, especially DR and DQ, strongly co-occurred, TCR associations were difficult to assign to individual alleles. Compared with the 666-donor mean, donors in an Asian-associated ancestry cluster had fewer N-insertions in productive TCRs, according to a later genetic analysis. At a false discovery rate of 0.05, a later analysis linked 16,951 TCR beta sequences to specific HLA alleles. Most TCR sequences were observed very rarely across donors, whereas some public TCRs were present in many individuals. Correlated functional status among segregating V segments might be attributable to linkage disequilibrium, but an unknown experimental factor could not be ruled out. Some 16 rarely observed V segments, including chromosome 9 orphons, were excluded from the earlier analysis of some 590 of the donors because counts were too low. The study gave a list of 150 to 200 TCR beta chains associated with cytomegalovirus. The classifier was reported to diagnose cytomegalovirus status with high specificity and sensitivity in both the original cohort and the validation cohort. Only TCR beta chains were sequenced in this cohort, and the absence of alpha or paired-chain data limited detectable features. Because HLA typing was missing for some donors at each locus, association tests included only the typed subset. Some IMGT-functional V segments, including TRBV6-2 and TRBV6-3, could not be distinguished by the 87-base-pair reads and were therefore excluded. A further reported finding was that TCR beta sequences accurately predicted the HLA-A and HLA-B alleles for most subjects in the first cohort. A cluster of highly shared sequence variants was judged likely to be a technical artifact of the sequencing pipeline. In an earlier analysis of some 640 of the donors, most TCR beta V segments were observed in productive rearrangements about 87% or about 30% of the time, broadly matching IMGT annotations. According to a later analysis, parvovirus B19, influenza, CMV and Epstein-Barr virus appeared linked to several top co-occurrence clusters. An association between a missense DCLRE1C variant and V-gene and J-gene trimming of TCR beta chains was found in a later genetic analysis and replicated in an independent cohort. A later analysis found that most CMV-associated TCR beta chains appeared HLA-restricted, with HLA associations seemingly driven largely by CMV exposure.

In total, fewer than 750 healthy bone marrow donors made up the cohort. All cohort members were sampled while nominally healthy, although unrecorded immune exposures were likely present. The donor was CMV seronegative and was included in the group of 352 seronegative cohort members. A peripheral blood sample was collected from each donor, and TCR beta sequencing was performed on peripheral blood mononuclear cells. The Qiagen DNeasy Blood Extraction Kit was used to extract genomic DNA from the blood cell samples. This sequence uses TRBV27 and TRBJ2-7; a weak D assignment points to TRBD1 (6 bases agree). The receptor comes from a woman between 18 and 29 years old in good health and CMV-seronegative. Sequencing used PBMCs. The bases read TGTGCCAGCAGTTACTCCTCAACAGGGAAAAACGAGCAGTACTTC. It codes for CASSYSSTGKNEQYF.